This is a list of T cell receptor beta chains from one sample in a study of beta chain features in type 1 diabetes. Produced via immunoSEQ multiplex PCR; TCRdb's table is partial and in-frame only. This repertoire shows approximately 250,000 clones, 24% found once; its top ten account for over 0.01%. Sequenced sample: naive CD4+ T cells from blood. These receptors were collected from a young woman with type 1 diabetes. The CDR3 runs from the conserved cysteine through the conserved F or W. Each record gives: V gene, J gene, D gene, clone size, CDR3 DNA, CDR3 protein. The D gene is left open where the match is weak. Some rows have no size entry. The others give once, few or many, or a class for an expanded clone.

>TRBV12-5|TRBJ2-1|TRBD2|.
TGTGCTAGTGGTTTGTTCGGACTAGCGGGAAGAACCTACAATGAGCAGTTCTTC
CASGLFGLAGRTYNEQFF
>TRBV29-1|TRBJ2-1|TRBD1|few
TGCAGCGTCCGCCGGGGGACAGGGGTGAATGAGCAGTTCTTC
CSVRRGTGVNEQFF
>TRBV6-1|TRBJ1-2|.|.
TGTGCCAGCAGTGAGACATCTCTCTATGGCTACACCTTC
CASSETSLYGYTF
>TRBV30|TRBJ2-4|.|few
TGTGCCTGGAGTGTCCCGGGGGAAAACATTCAGTACTTC
CAWSVPGENIQYF
>TRBV5-1|TRBJ2-2|.|few
TGCGCCAGCGGCCCACCGGAGACCGGGGAGCTGTTTTTT
CASGPPETGELFF
>TRBV30|TRBJ2-3|.|.
TGTGCCTGGACGGGAATTAGCACAGATACGCAGTATTTT
CAWTGISTDTQYF
>TRBV13|TRBJ2-7|TRBD2|.
TGTGCCAGCAGCCCGGGACTAGCGGGCTCCTACGAGCAGTACTTC
CASSPGLAGSYEQYF
>TRBV11-2|TRBJ2-1|.|.
TGTGCCAGCAGCTTAGGGAGTATTCGGCAGTTCTTC
CASSLGSIRQFF
>TRBV27|TRBJ2-1|.|.
TGTGCCAGCAGTTTATCGGGCGTAGGGGTATATGAGCAGTTCTTC
CASSLSGVGVYEQFF
>TRBV5-1|TRBJ2-3|.|.
TGCGCCAGCAGCCTTACTAGCAGCACAGATACGCAGTATTTT
CASSLTSSTDTQYF
>TRBV4-1|TRBJ2-5|TRBD2|.
TGCGCCAGCAGCCAAGACGTAGCGGGAAATGGGCAAGAGACCCAGTACTTC
CASSQDVAGNGQETQYF
>TRBV18|TRBJ2-5|.|.
TGTGCCAGCTCACCACCGCAGGTACAAGAGACCCAGTACTTC
CASSPPQVQETQYF
>TRBV4-1|TRBJ2-7|.|once
TGCGCCAGCAGCCAATTCCTTGGCGGAACCTACGAGCAGTACTTC
CASSQFLGGTYEQYF
>TRBV21-1|TRBJ1-5|.|.
TGTGCCAGCAGCCGAGAAAGCAATCAGCCCCAGCATTTT
CASSRESNQPQHF
>TRBV18|TRBJ2-3|.|.
TGTGCCAGCTCACCCCAATTCGATACGCAGTATTTT
CASSPQFDTQYF
>TRBV4-1|TRBJ1-2|.|.
TGCGCCAGCAGCCAAGAAGAGGGAGTCTATGGCTACACCTTC
CASSQEEGVYGYTF
>TRBV7-3|TRBJ2-1|.|few
TGTGCCAGCAGCCCCCTATCGGGATCCTACAATGAGCAGTTCTTC
CASSPLSGSYNEQFF
>TRBV6-6|TRBJ2-7|.|.
TGTGCCAGCGGTAGCGGTGGCCCCGGTCGGAAGCAGTACTTC
CASGSGGPGRKQYF
>TRBV6-5|TRBJ2-2|.|.
TGTGCCAGCAGTTATGTATACGGGAGCACCGGGGAGCTGTTTTTT
CASSYVYGSTGELFF
>TRBV29-1|TRBJ2-2|TRBD2|few
TGCAGCGTTGGAGCGGGAGGGCCGTTCGGGGAGCTGTTTTTT
CSVGAGGPFGELFF
>TRBV6-5|TRBJ2-5|.|.
TGTGCCAGCATGAGGGAGACCCAGTACTTC
CASMRETQYF
>TRBV9|TRBJ2-1|.|once
TGTGCCAGCAGCGTAGAACTAGCCGGTGAGCAGTTCTTC
CASSVELAGEQFF
>TRBV4-2|TRBJ2-7|.|few
TGTGCCAGCAGCCGCGAAGGCGGGCAGAGCTCCTACGAGCAGTACTTC
CASSREGGQSSYEQYF
>TRBV30|TRBJ2-1|TRBD1|.
TGTGCCTGGAAGGGACAGCGTCGGATAGAGCAGTTCTTC
CAWKGQRRIEQFF
>TRBV27|TRBJ1-2|TRBD1|.
TGTGCCAGCAGGCACACAGGGGCCCGTAACTATGGCTACACCTTC
CASRHTGARNYGYTF
>TRBV29-1|TRBJ2-7|TRBD1|few
TGCAGCGTTGGCCCTTTGGGACAGGGAGCATACGAGCAGTACTTC
CSVGPLGQGAYEQYF
>TRBV18|TRBJ2-1|TRBD1|.
TGTGCCAGCTCACCGGGACAGGGACCTCGGGCCCATGAGCAGTTCTTC
CASSPGQGPRAHEQFF
>TRBV9|TRBJ2-7|.|.
TGTGCCAGCAGCCCGTCGGGGTTACGAGCAGTACCCTTGTACTTC
CASSPSGLRAVPLYF
>TRBV9|TRBJ2-1|TRBD2|few
TGTGCCAGCAGCGTAGACTTTAGCGGGGATGCGCAGTTCTTC
CASSVDFSGDAQFF
>TRBV7-8|TRBJ2-3|TRBD2|.
TGTGCCAGCAGCTTCCGAAGTCGTAGCGGGATGGCAGATACGCAGTATTTT
CASSFRSRSGMADTQYF
>TRBV4-2|TRBJ2-4|.|few
TGTGCCAGCAGCCAGCCCCAGTCCCGCGGTATAAACATTCAGTACTTC
CASSQPQSRGINIQYF
>TRBV7-2|TRBJ1-2|.|.
TGTGCCAGCAGCGCGGGGGTCTCGGATGGCTACACCTTC
CASSAGVSDGYTF
>TRBV15|TRBJ2-5|TRBD1|.
TGTGCCACCAGGGGGACAGGGACGGAGACCCAGTACTTC
CATRGTGTETQYF
>TRBV29-1|TRBJ1-4|TRBD1|.
TGCAGCGTCGGACAGGGGTCCGCTAATGAAAAACTGTTTTTT
CSVGQGSANEKLFF
>TRBV7-6|TRBJ1-1|TRBD1|few
TGTGCCAGCAGCTTCGACAGGGAACCTTCTGAAGCTTTCTTT
CASSFDREPSEAFF
>TRBV4-2|TRBJ1-2|.|.
TGTGCCAGCAGCCAAGTAGCTGATTCACAAAGCTATGGCTACACCTTC
CASSQVADSQSYGYTF
>TRBV4-1|TRBJ1-4|TRBD1|few
TGCGCCAGCAGCCAGGGTAGACAGGGAGCTAATGAAAAACTGTTTTTT
CASSQGRQGANEKLFF
>TRBV6-5|TRBJ1-1|.|.
TGTGCCAGCAGTTACGGGCCTGGGACTGAAGCTTTCTTT
CASSYGPGTEAFF
>TRBV25-1|TRBJ1-4|.|few
TGTGCCAGCAGTTGGAATGACATTTCGCCGAAACTGTTTTTT
CASSWNDISPKLFF
>TRBV4-1|TRBJ2-3|.|few
TGCGCCAGCAGCCAAGGAGCGGGAGATACGCAGTATTTT
CASSQGAGDTQYF
>TRBV27|TRBJ2-3|.|.
TGTGCCAGCAGTTTCGGGAATACGCAGTATTTT
CASSFGNTQYF
>TRBV19|TRBJ1-4|TRBD1|.
TGTGCCAGTAGTCTAGGGACAGGGGATCCTGAAAAACTGTTTTTT
CASSLGTGDPEKLFF
>TRBV6-1|TRBJ2-7|TRBD1|.
TGTGCCAGCAGTGAAGTGGGACAGATTAGTTACGAGCAGTACTTC
CASSEVGQISYEQYF
>TRBV29-1|TRBJ2-3|TRBD2|few
TGCAGCGTTGAGGGCGGGGGATTCACAGATACGCAGTATTTT
CSVEGGGFTDTQYF
>TRBV6-5|TRBJ1-1|.|.
TGTGCCAGCAGTACCACCAGGGTAGGGAACACTGAAGCTTTCTTT
CASSTTRVGNTEAFF
>TRBV28|TRBJ2-7|TRBD1|.
TGTGCCAGCAGTCCGACAGGGGAACATTCCTACGAGCAGTACTTC
CASSPTGEHSYEQYF
>TRBV28|TRBJ2-7|TRBD1|.
TGTGCCAGCAGACAATCTACCACCGGACAGGGCAGAGGGTGGTACTTC
CASRQSTTGQGRGWYF
>TRBV29-1|TRBJ2-7|.|.
TGCAGCGTCACCAGGGATTACGAGCAGTACTTC
CSVTRDYEQYF
>TRBV20-1|TRBJ2-7|.|.
TGCAGTGCTACAGGGGACGAGCAGTACTTC
CSATGDEQYF
>TRBV30|TRBJ2-7|TRBD1|.
TGTGCCTGGACGACCGGGACAGGGGGCTACGAGCAGTACTTC
CAWTTGTGGYEQYF
>TRBV4-1|TRBJ1-1|.|.
TGCGCCAGCAGCCAAGAACAGGATTATGGAGCTTTCTTT
CASSQEQDYGAFF
>TRBV4-1|TRBJ2-7|TRBD2|.
TGCGCCAGCAGCCAAGATTTTCCTAGCGGGTACGAGCAGTACTTC
CASSQDFPSGYEQYF
>TRBV27|TRBJ2-1|.|few
TGTGCCAGCAGAATTGCGGGGGCGAGTGAGCAGTTCTTC
CASRIAGASEQFF
>TRBV5-1|TRBJ2-1|TRBD2|.
TGCGCCAGCAGCGAGACTAGCGGGAGCGGCAATGAGCAGTTCTTC
CASSETSGSGNEQFF
>TRBV29-1|TRBJ2-1|TRBD2|.
TGCAGCGGGGGGGGGACCTACAATGAGCAGTTCTTC
CSGGGTYNEQFF